The clone carrying this TCR beta chain occurred a few times. Its matching antigen is unknown. The study ran its PCR with 60 Vbeta and 13 Jbeta primers. Clones were read by immunoSEQ multiplex PCR, and TCRdb kept only the in-frame ones, dropping some. The sample lists around 190,000 clones, roughly a tenth seen once, with approximately 1.5% in the top ten. The data were obtained in a study of cytomegalovirus exposure and HLA in healthy donors. Study-wide results and caveats: Later genetic work tied a missense DCLRE1C variant to beta-chain V and J trimming. An ancestry cluster, one associated with Asian ancestry, reportedly showed fewer N-insertions than the approximately 650-donor mean in a later analysis.

Sequenced: PBMCs. The TCR originated in a woman in her thirties in good health and CMV-seropositive.

The CDR3 loop is CASSQDPRRGYNEQFF. CDR3 bases: TGTGCCAGCAGCCAAGATCCCCGGCGGGGATACAATGAGCAGTTCTTC. This rearrangement joins TRBV4-2 to TRBJ2-1, with D perhaps matching TRBD2 (6 bases). The CDR3 runs to 16 residues. Germline lookup yields CDR1 LGHNA and CDR2 YNFKEQ. Trimming removed 0 bases from V and 4 bases from J, with 13 bases in between.